One and the same sample provided the 26 T cell receptor beta chains below, sequenced in a study of spatial heterogeneity in lung cancer. Their antigens remain unidentified. One entry per CDR3 protein results from TCRdb running MiXCR on the 5' RACE reads. Of 9,000 to 13,000 distinct CDR3 sequences in the sample, 12% were seen once. Described time point: sample taken at primary tumor resection. Study results and limitations: Intratumoral expanded alpha and beta TCR counts were found to track tumor mutation counts.

The sequenced sample was lung tumor tissue, obtained at surgery. These receptors all stem from a male donor with early-stage non-small cell lung cancer.

This clonotype is medium-sized (0.01 to 0.1%) by share. The size of this beta chain means little, since it is a stray read in a library made for alpha chains. The gene calls are TRBV9 and TRBJ2-1; D not resolved. Trimming cost V 3 bases and J 7 bases, with 17 bases left between them. The CDR3 spans 15 residues. Germline CDR1 and CDR2: SGDLS and YYNGEE. This CDR3 is CASSARAFSENEQFF. Here the CDR3 DNA reads TGTGCCAGCAGCGCCCGAGCTTTTTCTGAGAATGAGCAGTTCTTC.

Relative to its sample, this clonotype is large. This beta chain is a stray sequence in a library constructed for alpha chains; its clone size is not meaningful. This chain links TRBV2 with TRBJ1-2, with 7 nucleotides matching TRBD1. The CDR3 is made up of 12 amino acids. The ends lost 9 bases at V and 9 bases at J; junction bases unmatched: 10. In germline, CDR1 is SNHLY, CDR2 FYNNEI. This CDR3 is CASRDSLISYTF. CDR3 nucleotides: TGTGCCAGTCGGGACAGTTTAATAAGCTACACCTTC.

With regard to this clonotype: Because the library targeted alpha chains, this beta chain is an off-target read whose size means little. The genes are TRBV28 and TRBJ1-1; D is ambiguous. Trimming left V 1 base short and J 6 bases short, with 18 bases between. CDR1 and CDR2 (germline): MDHEN, SYDVKM. The CDR3 loop spans 16 amino acids. The CDR3 DNA reads as TGTGCCAGCAGTTTATTCCCCAAGCCCCCGGAGGCTGAAGCTTTCTTT. This sequence encodes CASSLFPKPPEAEAFF.

Relative to its sample, this clonotype is medium-sized. Since the library was made to target alpha chains, this beta chain is a stray read and its abundance is not meaningful. This chain uses TRBV20-1 with TRBJ1-1; tentative D call: TRBD1 (5 bases). CDR1 and CDR2 (germline): DFQATT, SNEGSKA (reference sequence). The V gene lost 4 bases and the J gene lost 10 bases, with 19 bases spanning the gap. The CDR3 runs to 13 residues. The CDR3 nucleotides are TGCAGTGCTATCTACCCGGGGACCTTCCGAGCTTTCTTT. Its translation is CSAIYPGTFRAFF.

The table lists this clonotype with a few counts. This beta chain slipped into a library made for alpha chains as a stray read, so its size is not meaningful. The V gene is TRBV12-3 or TRBV12-4, the J gene TRBJ2-3; unclear D gene. This CDR3 region has 13 residues. V lost 3 bases, J lost 6 bases, and 10 bases lay in between. The CDR3 DNA reads TGTGCCAGCAGTTTGGCGGACGGGGATACGCAGTATTTT. It translates to CASSLADGDTQYF.

This clonotype occurred many times. This beta chain appears as a stray read in a library generated for alpha chains; its size is not informative. This rearrangement joins TRBV30 to TRBJ2-7; no clear D. The CDR3 spans 12 residues. Germline lookup yields CDR1 GTSNPN and CDR2 SVGIG (reference sequence). The V and J ends lost 8 bases and 1 base respectively, with 12 bases between them. The CDR3 loop is CAGSAVSYEQYF. CDR3 nucleotide sequence: TGTGCCGGTTCGGCAGTTTCCTACGAGCAGTACTTC.

This clonotype was counted many times. A library made for alpha chains picked up this beta chain off target, so its size means little. The rearrangement joins TRBV4-3 to TRBJ1-4; weak D call: TRBD1 (6 bases). The V end was cut by 1 base, the J end by 4 bases, with 13 bases between. CDR3 size: 16 residues. From germline, CDR1 is LGHNA and CDR2 YSLEER. CDR3 coding DNA: TGCGCCAGCAGCCAAGGCCCGGGGGCCGGTAATGAAAAACTGTTTTTT. Its protein is CASSQGPGAGNEKLFF.

The sample holds many counts of this clonotype. Within a library made for alpha chains, this beta chain is off target, and its count is uninformative. This rearrangement joins TRBV10-3 to TRBJ2-6, with TRBD1 matching 7 bases. Germline CDR1 reads ENHRY; CDR2 reads SYGVKD. Trimming took 4 bases from V and 2 from J; bases not matched to a gene: 2. The CDR3 loop spans 15 amino acids. The CDR3 DNA sequence: TGTGCCATCAGTGTTCAGGGGGCTGGGGCCAACGTCCTGACTTTC. Protein: CAISVQGAGANVLTF.

This clonotype showed up many times. This beta chain slipped into a library made for alpha chains as a stray read, so its size is not meaningful. This chain uses TRBV4-1 with TRBJ2-1; possible D gene TRBD1, 6 bases. V shed 1 base and J shed 9 bases, with 10 bases lying between them. CDR1 and CDR2 (germline): MGHRA, YSYEKL. The CDR3 has 13 residues. CDR3 DNA: TGCGCCAGCAGCCAAGCGTCACAGGGTGAGCAGTTCTTC. Encoded protein: CASSQASQGEQFF.

The table lists this clonotype with many counts. For a library built for alpha chains, this beta chain is a stray read; little rests on its size. The chain recombines TRBV20-1 with TRBJ2-7; 12 nucleotides line up with TRBD2. The CDR3 totals 17 residues. The V segment lost 6 bases and the J segment 5 bases; nucleotides outside the gene matches: 17. Germline-derived CDR1 and CDR2 are DFQATT and SNEGSKA (reference sequence). Here the CDR3 reads CSATLAGGPYVIHEQYF. DNA of the CDR3: TGCAGTGCCACTCTAGCGGGAGGGCCTTACGTAATCCACGAGCAGTACTTC.

Notes on this clonotype: Within a library made for alpha chains, this beta chain is off target, and its count is uninformative. The rearrangement joins TRBV27 to TRBJ2-2; 8 bases line up with TRBD1. From germline, CDR1 is MNHEY and CDR2 SMNVEV (reference sequence). Unmatched junction bases numbered 7, after V lost 6 bases and J lost 4 bases. CDR3 length: 15 residues. The chain's CDR3 is CASRMTGVTTGELFF. In DNA, the CDR3 is TGTGCCAGCAGAATGACAGGGGTTACCACCGGGGAGCTGTTTTTT.

This clonotype is labeled as medium-sized. At one boundary the junction diverges from the germline segment, which might be a read error. Little can be read into the size of this beta chain, an off-target read in a library designed for alpha chains. In DNA form, the CDR3 reads TGTGCTAGCAGCCCTACAGGGCCCAATGAGCAGTTCTTC. This encodes CASSPTGPNEQFF. The chain combines TRBV7-7 with TRBJ2-1, with D maybe TRBD1 (6 bases). Germline lookup yields CDR1 SSHAT and CDR2 FNYEAQ (reference sequence). The CDR3 has 13 amino acids.

As concerns this clonotype: Since it is a stray read in a library aimed at alpha chains, this beta chain has a size that is not meaningful. The chain carries TRBV6-5 and TRBJ2-3; 7 bases are shared with TRBD1. The V gene end was trimmed by 6 bases and the J gene end by 3 bases; junction bases not matched to a gene: 6. Germline CDR1 is MNHEY and CDR2 is SVGAGI. CDR3 size: 14 residues. For the CDR3, the DNA is TGTGCCAGCAGCCACAGGGGCTGGACAGATACGCAGTATTTT. Encoded protein: CASSHRGWTDTQYF.

By sample share, this clonotype is medium-sized (0.01 to 0.1%). This beta chain came through as a stray read in a library set up for alpha chains, and its size says little. This chain connects TRBV3-1 to TRBJ2-1; 11 nucleotides align to TRBD2. The germline gives CDR1 LGHDT, CDR2 YNNKEL (reference sequence). The CDR3 is 16 amino acids. The trim removed 1 base at V and 5 bases at J, leaving 4 bases unmatched. DNA for the CDR3: TGTGCCAGCAGCCAAGCTCTAGCGGGGGGTAACAATGAGCAGTTCTTC. Translated: CASSQALAGGNNEQFF.

This clonotype was seen repeatedly, ten times or more. For a library built for alpha chains, this beta chain is a stray read; little rests on its size. This chain joins TRBV29-1 and TRBJ1-1; no firm D call. The germline V and J ends were trimmed by 4 bases and 0 bases, with 15 bases remaining between them. CDR1 is SQVTM and CDR2 is ANQGSEA in the germline V gene. The CDR3 loop spans 15 amino acids. The CDR3: CSVGNWGTVNTEAFF. In DNA form, the CDR3 reads TGCAGCGTTGGAAATTGGGGAACAGTGAACACTGAAGCTTTCTTT.

In this sample, this clonotype turned up many times. Little can be read into the size of this beta chain, an off-target read in a library designed for alpha chains. V gene TRBV7-9 combines with J gene TRBJ2-2, with D uncertain. Germline CDR1 reads SEHNR; CDR2 reads FQNEAQ (reference sequence). V was cut by 5 bases and J by 5 bases, with 15 bases left in between. CDR3 size: 15 residues. The CDR3 here is CASSPRLGGTGELFF. The CDR3 DNA reads TGTGCCAGCAGCCCAAGGCTAGGTGGGACCGGGGAGCTGTTTTTT. Complete variable domain (other parts from reference TRBV7-9 and TRBJ2-2): DTGVSQNPRHKITKRGQNVTFRCDPISEHNRLYWYRQTLGQGPEFLTYFQNEAQLEKSRLLSDRFSAERPKGSFSTLEIQRTEQGDSAMYLCASSPRLGGTGELFFGEGSRLTVL.

By its share, this clonotype is medium-sized. This beta chain is off target for a library built for alpha chains, so its abundance means little. The J gene is TRBJ1-6, the V gene TRBV28, with a possible D match to TRBD1 (5 bases). The ends were cut back, 6 bases at V and 5 bases at J, with 11 bases in the middle. This CDR3 contains 14 residues. CDR1 MDHEN and CDR2 SYDVKM come from the germline V gene. The CDR3 nucleotides read TGTGCCAGCAGGGTGGGGGTAAATAATTCACCCCTCCACTTT. Its translation is CASRVGVNNSPLHF.

This clonotype was counted at least ten times. This beta chain represents an off-target read in a library built for alpha chains; its size is of limited meaning. The chain links TRBV15 to TRBJ2-5, with TRBD2 identical over 8 bases. In germline, CDR1 is LNHNV, CDR2 YYDKDF (reference sequence). Trimming at V came to 0 bases and at J to 6 bases, leaving 6 bases not matched to a gene. CDR3 length: 15 residues. The DNA of the CDR3 is TGTGCCACCAGCAGAGACGCGGGGGGCGGACAGACCCAGTACTTC. Protein sequence: CATSRDAGGGQTQYF.

By share of the sample, this clonotype is medium-sized. Since it is a stray read in a library aimed at alpha chains, this beta chain has a size that is not meaningful. V usage is TRBV10-3 and J usage is TRBJ2-7; a weak D match, TRBD1 (5 bases). Germline-derived CDR1 and CDR2 are ENHRY and SYGVKD. V shed 3 bases and J shed 5 bases, with 11 bases lying between them. The CDR3 totals 13 residues. The CDR3, as DNA: TGTGCCATCAGTGAAGGGGATTGGGACGAGCAGTACTTC. As protein: CAISEGDWDEQYF.

A note on this clonotype: In a library made to pick up alpha chains, this beta chain is a stray read with a size that means little. This rearrangement joins TRBV5-1 to TRBJ2-7; no reliable D call. The CDR3 has 13 amino acids. V was cut by 4 bases and J by 3 bases, with 11 bases left in between. CDR1 and CDR2 from the germline V gene are SGHRS and YFSETQ. The chain's CDR3 is CASSRADGYEQYF. The CDR3 bases are TGCGCCAGCAGCAGGGCGGACGGCTACGAGCAGTACTTC.

This clonotype is deemed medium-sized. Because this beta chain is a stray read in a library intended to capture alpha chains, its abundance should not be given much weight. The chain recombines TRBV5-1 with TRBJ1-1; the D is unclear. The CDR3 totals 15 residues. Trimming stripped 4 bases from V and 0 bases from J, with 13 bases between. CDR1 SGHRS and CDR2 YFSETQ come from the germline V gene. The CDR3 loop reads CASSLESNLNTEAFF. CDR3 DNA sequence: TGCGCCAGCAGCCTCGAGAGTAACCTGAACACTGAAGCTTTCTTT.

This clonotype was seen repeatedly, ten times or more. This beta chain appears as a stray read in a library generated for alpha chains; its size is not informative. In DNA form, the CDR3 reads TGTGCCTGGAGGGAGACAGGTGGGGGTCAGCCCCAGCATTTT. Amino acid sequence: CAWRETGGGQPQHF. The rearrangement joins TRBV30 to TRBJ1-5; weak D call: TRBD1 (6 bases). CDR1 GTSNPN and CDR2 SVGIG come from the germline V gene (reference sequence). The V and J ends lost 3 bases and 6 bases respectively, with 15 bases between them. This CDR3 is built from 14 residues.

As regards this clonotype: Just one base apart from a much larger clone, this may be a read error. This beta chain was picked up by a library intended for alpha chains and is off target, so its count carries little meaning. The V and J genes are TRBV7-9 and TRBJ1-1, with D hard to call. Germline V gives CDR1 SEHNR, CDR2 FQNEAQ (reference sequence). The CDR3 sequence is 13 residues long. Deletions cut 0 bases from V and 10 bases from J, with 12 bases between. CDR3 coding DNA: TGTGCCAGCAGCTTAGCAATTCGGGATGTAGCTTTCTTT. It yields the protein CASSLAIRDVAFF.

With regard to this clonotype: The library was prepared for alpha chains; this beta chain is a stray read, so its frequency means little. The chain recombines TRBV7-9 with TRBJ1-5; D gene unclear. V lost 1 base and J lost 7, with 11 bases in between. Germline V gives CDR1 SEHNR, CDR2 FQNEAQ (reference sequence). The CDR3 totals 14 residues. In DNA form, the CDR3 reads TGTGCCAGCAGCTTAGGTGGGGTGGGCCAGCCCCAGCATTTT. Translation: CASSLGGVGQPQHF. The full variable domain, in which reference TRBV7-9 and TRBJ1-5 provide the parts outside the CDR3, is DTGVSQNPRHKITKRGQNVTFRCDPISEHNRLYWYRQTLGQGPEFLTYFQNEAQLEKSRLLSDRFSAERPKGSFSTLEIQRTEQGDSAMYLCASSLGGVGQPQHFGDGTRLSIL.

At least ten counts were recorded for this clonotype. This beta chain is a stray sequence in a library constructed for alpha chains; its clone size is not meaningful. V gene TRBV6-2 or TRBV6-3 combines with J gene TRBJ2-2; tentative D call: TRBD1 (5 bases). CDR1 is MNHEY, CDR2 SVGEGT, per germline. The CDR3 spans 15 residues. V was trimmed by 5 bases and J by 1 base, leaving 11 bases between them. The CDR3 protein is CASSTPTVNTGELFF. The CDR3 bases are TGTGCCAGCAGTACCCCGACAGTGAACACCGGGGAGCTGTTTTTT.

At least ten counts were recorded for this clonotype. This beta chain is off target for a library built for alpha chains, so its abundance means little. The chain carries TRBV6-6 and TRBJ1-6, with unresolved D. This CDR3 comprises 14 residues. The V gene's germline CDR1 is MNHNY and CDR2 SVGAGI (reference sequence). Trimming left V 4 bases short and J 3 bases short, with 7 bases between. For the CDR3, the DNA is TGTGCCAGCAGTTTTGACGGCTATAATTCACCCCTCCACTTT. Translation gives CASSFDGYNSPLHF.